This T cell receptor beta chain was identified in a study of blood T cell repertoires in COVID-19. Sequenced by immunoSEQ multiplex PCR; TCRdb stores in-frame clones only, minus some. Altogether roughly 300,000 clones are present, about 90% being singletons, with the ten largest covering approximately 5.4%. Germline V gives CDR1 SGHAT, CDR2 FQNNGV. The V gene lost 3 bases and the J gene lost 7 bases, with 9 bases spanning the gap. The CDR3 has 12 amino acids. Cohort 3 recovered donors had two negative PCRs, clearance, or symptom resolution. This receptor was taken from a woman under 40 who had recovered from COVID-19. The chain links TRBV11-2 to TRBJ1-2, with D possibly matching TRBD1 (5 bases). Sequenced material: PBMCs or T cells enriched from blood (not recorded which). The CDR3 here is CASSLGRGGYTF. The CDR3 nucleotides are TGTGCCAGCAGCTTGGGGCGGGGTGGCTACACCTTC.